These 15 T cell receptor beta chains originate from one sample sequenced in a study of ipilimumab plus nivolumab after autologous stem cell transplantation. Sequencing was performed with immunoSEQ multiplex PCR; in TCRdb, only in-frame clones are kept and a portion is missing. The sample lists more than 20,000 clones; about three quarters were seen once. This specimen consisted of PBMCs, obtained in a trial of ipilimumab plus nivolumab as post-transplant consolidation. Receptor source: a male donor with diffuse large B-cell lymphoma.

J is TRBJ1-5 and V is TRBV27; TRBD1 agrees at 8 bases. The CDR3 runs to 15 residues. Germline trimming cut 5 bases from V and 2 bases from J; bases unmatched to any gene: 5. Germline assignment: CDR1 MNHEY and CDR2 SMNVEV (reference sequence). In DNA form, the CDR3 reads TGTGCCAGCAGTGACCAGGGGGCTGGCAATCAGCCCCAGCATTTT. Translation: CASSDQGAGNQPQHF.

This clone was seen once. The rearrangement uses TRBV13 and TRBJ2-7; 8 bases map to TRBD1. The J call is doubtful: the DNA matches TRBJ2-5 better. The germline V gene encodes CDR1 PRHDT and CDR2 FYEKMQ (reference sequence). This CDR3 spans 17 amino acids. CDR3 residues: CASSPRASAQGAGTQYF. The CDR3 nucleotides read TGTGCCAGCAGCCCTAGGGCCTCCGCGCAGGGGGCTGGGACCCAGTACTTC.

The chain combines TRBV28 with TRBJ1-2; D possibly corresponds to TRBD1 (5 bases). Germline CDR1 MDHEN, CDR2 SYDVKM. The germline V and J ends were trimmed by 10 bases and 7 bases, with 16 bases remaining between them. The CDR3 runs 12 residues. The DNA of the CDR3 is TGTGCCATGGGGCAAGGGGCGGCTGGCTACACCTTC. It is translated as CAMGQGAAGYTF.

This clone was picked up a small number of times. The CDR3 protein is CASSLQGGHTEAFF. CDR3 bases: TGTGCCAGCAGCTTGCAGGGAGGGCACACTGAAGCTTTCTTT. The genes are TRBV5-6 and TRBJ1-1; D is possibly TRBD1 (5 bases). The CDR3 has 14 residues. Germline lookup yields CDR1 SGHDT and CDR2 YYEEEE. Trimming left V 1 base short and J 3 bases short, with 10 bases between. Filled out from reference TRBV5-6 and TRBJ1-1, the complete variable domain reads DAGVTQSPTHLIKTRGQQVTLRCSPKSGHDTVSWYQQALGQGPQFIFQYYEEEERQRGNFPDRFSGHQFPNYSSELNVNALLLGDSALYLCASSLQGGHTEAFFGQGTRLTVV.

CDR3 loop: CASSQPGTVSYEQYF. In DNA, the CDR3 is TGCGCCAGCAGCCAGCCCGGGACAGTGTCCTACGAGCAGTACTTC. J is TRBJ2-7 and V is TRBV4-1; TRBD1 matches at 7 bases. Germline V lookup: CDR1 MGHRA, CDR2 YSYEKL. The CDR3 loop spans 15 amino acids. V lost 3 bases and J lost 1; bases outside the gene matches: 6.

V is TRBV5-8 and J is TRBJ1-5; D gene unclear. Germline V gene sequence: CDR1 SGHTS, CDR2 YDEGEE. The CDR3 length is 14 residues. Trimming took 0 bases from V and 7 from J, leaving 11 bases between them. CDR3 sequence reads: CASSLVGFGQPQHF. In DNA form, the CDR3 reads TGTGCCAGCAGCTTGGTAGGTTTTGGGCAGCCCCAGCATTTT.

Only one count was recorded for this clone. This chain links TRBV19 with TRBJ2-7; a weak D match, TRBD2 (6 bases). The germline V gene encodes CDR1 LNHDA and CDR2 SQIVND (reference sequence). The ends were cut back, 8 bases at V and 1 base at J, with 15 bases in the middle. The CDR3 totals 14 residues. The CDR3 spells CASCRRAGSYEQYF. CDR3 sequence (DNA): TGTGCCAGTTGCCGGAGGGCCGGGTCCTACGAGCAGTACTTC. Supplemented by reference TRBV19 and TRBJ2-7, the full variable domain reads DGGITQSPKYLFRKEGQNVTLSCEQNLNHDAMYWYRQDPGQGLRLIYYSQIVNDFQKGDIAEGYSVSREKKESFPLTVTSAQKNPTAFYLCASCRRAGSYEQYFGPGTRLTVT.

In DNA form, the CDR3 reads TGCGCCAGCAGTGATGGTCCGACAGGATTAAGCAATCAGCCCCAGCATTTT. Translated, it gives CASSDGPTGLSNQPQHF. The chain links TRBV10-2 to TRBJ1-5; D perhaps matches TRBD1 (6 bases). The CDR3 contains 17 residues. Germline V CDR1 and CDR2: WSHSY, SAAADI. Trimming left V 3 bases short and J 1 base short, with 16 bases between.

The J gene is TRBJ2-4, the V gene TRBV18, with 7 bases fitting TRBD1. With 3 bases clipped from V and 6 bases from J, the junction kept 5 bases outside the gene matches. Germline V gene sequence: CDR1 KGHSH, CDR2 LQKENI. This CDR3 has 14 amino acids. The CDR3 nucleotides are TGTGCCAGCTCACCGGACAGGACGGCAAACATTCAGTACTTC. This codes for CASSPDRTANIQYF.

This sequence joins TRBV5-1 and TRBJ2-3; a weak D match, TRBD2 (6 bases). Germline V lookup: CDR1 SGHRS, CDR2 YFSETQ. This CDR3 is 15 amino acids long. Trimming stripped 5 bases from V and 1 base from J, with 14 bases between. CDR3 sequence: CASRPGTHRTDTQYF. In DNA form, the CDR3 reads TGCGCCAGCAGACCCGGGACTCACCGCACAGATACGCAGTATTTT.

The J gene is TRBJ1-5, the V gene TRBV19; D unresolved. V gave up 9 bases and J gave up 3 bases, with 15 bases separating them. Germline V gene lookup returns CDR1 LNHDA and CDR2 SQIVND (reference sequence). CDR3 length: 14 residues. CDR3: CARKLYGFNQPQHF. CDR3 DNA sequence: TGTGCCAGGAAACTCTACGGATTCAATCAGCCCCAGCATTTT.

This clone has only one observation. The rearrangement links TRBV28 to TRBJ1-5; TRBD1 matches 7 bases. Germline trimming cut 6 bases from V and 3 bases from J; bases unmatched to any gene: 11. The CDR3 contains 16 residues. The germline V gene encodes CDR1 MDHEN and CDR2 SYDVKM. The CDR3: CASSPFGRGTNQPQHF. CDR3 sequence (DNA): TGTGCCAGCAGCCCTTTTGGCAGGGGGACCAATCAGCCCCAGCATTTT.

The chain is built from TRBV28 and TRBJ1-1; D perhaps matches TRBD1 (6 bases). The length of the CDR3 is 14 residues. V was shortened by 3 bases and J by 5 bases, with 13 bases between the two germline ends. Germline values: CDR1 MDHEN, CDR2 SYDVKM. This CDR3 reads CASSLTQGATEAFF. CDR3 sequence (DNA): TGTGCCAGCAGTTTGACACAGGGCGCTACTGAAGCTTTCTTT.

The gene calls are TRBV2 and TRBJ1-1; 8 nucleotides agree with TRBD1. The trim removed 1 base at V and 1 base at J, leaving 2 bases unmatched. Germline V gene sequence: CDR1 SNHLY, CDR2 FYNNEI. The CDR3 length is 15 residues. The CDR3 region is CASSEGTGRNTEAFF. The CDR3 DNA is TGTGCCAGCAGTGAAGGGACAGGGCGGAACACTGAAGCTTTCTTT.

The chain is built from TRBV6-6 and TRBJ2-7; D might be TRBD2 (6 bases). Germline V gene data show CDR1 as MNHNY and CDR2 as SVGAGI (reference sequence). Trimming removed 9 bases from V and 2 bases from J, with 14 bases in between. CDR3 length: 13 residues. In DNA form, the CDR3 reads TGTGCCAGTCGGTTCGGGGGTCCCTACGAGCAGTACTTC. Translation gives CASRFGGPYEQYF.